Below, 26 T cell receptor beta chains from the same sample are listed, as sequenced in a study of immune evolution from preneoplasia to lung adenocarcinoma. Sequencing used immunoSEQ multiplex PCR; TCRdb keeps in-frame clones, though not all of them. The sample consists of about 7,900 clones, roughly 78% of them appearing once. The sequenced material came from FFPE adjacent normal lung tissue. These receptors originate from a person aged 65 to 85 with lung adenocarcinoma.

The chain recombines TRBV25-1 with TRBJ1-1, with D tentatively TRBD1 (6 bases). The V and J ends lost 0 bases and 0 bases respectively, with 17 bases between them. The CDR3 sequence is 18 residues long. Per the germline V gene, CDR1 is MGHDK and CDR2 is SYGVNS. The CDR3 DNA follows: TGTGCCAGCAGTGAATATGGATGGCAGGGGCGGATGAACACTGAAGCTTTCTTT. This translates into CASSEYGWQGRMNTEAFF.

The chain has TRBV25-1 and TRBJ1-2, with no clear D. The V gene's germline CDR1 is MGHDK and CDR2 SYGVNS. The CDR3 totals 11 residues. The germline V and J ends were trimmed by 4 bases and 4 bases, with 4 bases remaining between them. CDR3 bases: TGTGCCAGCAGTGGCGGCTATGGCTACACCTTC. This encodes CASSGGYGYTF.

The chain combines TRBV10-3 with TRBJ2-3; no clear D gene. CDR3 length: 14 residues. The germline V gene encodes CDR1 ENHRY and CDR2 SYGVKD. V lost 2 bases and J lost 2, with 8 bases in between. The chain's CDR3 is CAISEGSHTDTQYF. The CDR3 DNA follows: TGTGCCATCAGTGAGGGCAGCCACACAGATACGCAGTATTTT.

This chain links TRBV23-1 with TRBJ2-7; 10 nucleotides align to TRBD1. TRBV23-1 belongs to the ORF category, with a function that is uncertain. V dropped 4 bases and J dropped 5; count of bases not matched to a gene: 8. The CDR3 has 15 amino acids. CDR3 region: CASSPLDRGNNEQYF. The CDR3 DNA is TGCGCCAGCAGTCCCCTGGACAGGGGGAACAACGAGCAGTACTTC.

This rearrangement joins TRBV27 to TRBJ2-1, with D maybe TRBD2 (5 bases). Germline lookup yields CDR1 MNHEY and CDR2 SMNVEV (reference sequence). V shed 10 bases and J shed 8 bases, with 18 bases lying between them. The CDR3 sequence is 13 residues long. The CDR3 DNA reads as TGTGCCACGTGGGGTGCGGGTCTTTATGAGCAGTTCTTC. It specifies CATWGAGLYEQFF.

The chain recombines TRBV7-6 with TRBJ1-2; 9 nucleotides line up with TRBD1. CDR3 length: 17 residues. V trimming: 5 bases; J trimming: 4 bases; junction bases outside the gene matches: 14. CDR1 is SGHVS and CDR2 is FNYEAQ in the germline V gene. The CDR3 DNA sequence: TGTGCCAGCAGCCCCGGGACAGGGAGGATTGGGGTCTATGGCTACACCTTC. It translates to CASSPGTGRIGVYGYTF.

By share, this clone ranks as large (0.1 to 1%). This chain uses TRBV7-9 with TRBJ1-4; D uncertain. Looked up from germline, CDR1 is SEHNR and CDR2 is FQNEAQ (reference sequence). Trimming left V 2 bases short and J 7 bases short, with 8 bases between. The CDR3 is made up of 13 amino acids. The CDR3 DNA reads as TGTGCCAGCAGCTTATCCTACTCTGAAAAACTGTTTTTT. Translation: CASSLSYSEKLFF.

The J gene is TRBJ1-2, the V gene TRBV28, with a tentative D call TRBD1 (6 bases). The CDR3 has 15 residues. The V end was cut by 6 bases, the J end by 0 bases, with 14 bases between. Germline V gene sequence: CDR1 MDHEN, CDR2 SYDVKM. The CDR3 loop is CASRVRGGANYGYTF. The DNA of the CDR3 is TGTGCCAGCAGGGTGAGGGGGGGGGCTAACTATGGCTACACCTTC.

The gene calls are TRBV18 and TRBJ2-1, with D uncertain. The CDR3 loop spans 15 amino acids. V lost 3 bases to trimming and J lost 4 bases, with 13 bases between them. Germline values: CDR1 KGHSH, CDR2 LQKENI. CDR3 loop: CASSPEGLSYNEQFF. The CDR3 DNA is TGTGCCAGCTCACCCGAAGGGTTGTCATACAATGAGCAGTTCTTC.

A few counts support this clone. In nucleotides, the CDR3 is TGTGCCAGCGCTCGACTAGCGGACCACTACGAGCAGTACTTC. Translating it yields CASARLADHYEQYF. This chain uses TRBV2 with TRBJ2-7; 9 bases are a match to TRBD2. Germline CDR1 and CDR2: SNHLY and FYNNEI. With V trimmed by 8 bases and J by 3 bases, 8 bases remained unmatched. This CDR3 spans 14 amino acids.

This sequence joins TRBV28 and TRBJ2-5; 8 bases are shared with TRBD2. The J segment lost 1 base and the V segment lost 5 bases, leaving 3 bases of the junction unmatched. The CDR3 has 14 amino acids. Germline lookup yields CDR1 MDHEN and CDR2 SYDVKM. The CDR3 region is CASSEAGAQETQYF. The CDR3 nucleotides read TGTGCCAGCAGTGAAGCGGGAGCCCAAGAGACCCAGTACTTC. Complete variable domain (other parts from reference TRBV28 and TRBJ2-5): DVKVTQSSRYLVKRTGEKVFLECVQDMDHENMFWYRQDPGLGLRLIYFSYDVKMKEKGDIPEGYSVSREKKERFSLILESASTNQTSMYLCASSEAGAQETQYFGPGTRLLVL.

The rearrangement links TRBV25-1 to TRBJ2-2, with TRBD1 matching 10 bases. Germline CDR1 MGHDK, CDR2 SYGVNS. The CDR3 consists of 16 residues. Trimming removed 2 bases from V and 5 bases from J; junction bases left unmatched: 5. The CDR3 region is CASSEEGQGRTGELFF. The CDR3 DNA reads TGTGCCAGCAGTGAAGAGGGACAGGGGAGGACCGGGGAGCTGTTTTTT.

This clone was observed a handful of times. The V call is TRBV9, the J call TRBJ2-5, with TRBD2 matching over 8 bases. The CDR3 is 14 amino acids. V dropped 0 bases and J dropped 4; count of bases not matched to a gene: 2. Germline lookup yields CDR1 SGDLS and CDR2 YYNGEE. The DNA of the CDR3 is TGTGCCAGCAGCGTAGGACTAGCGCCAGAGACCCAGTACTTC. It codes for CASSVGLAPETQYF.

This clone was detected once. This chain uses TRBV5-1 with TRBJ2-1, with 8 positions matching TRBD2. The V and J ends lost 6 bases and 3 bases, in that order; junction bases with no gene match: 5. The germline V gene has CDR1 SGHRS and CDR2 YFSETQ. The CDR3 runs 14 residues. CDR3 in DNA: TGCGCCAGCACCCCGGGGGGGGGCTACAATGAGCAGTTCTTC. Translated: CASTPGGGYNEQFF.

The gene calls are TRBV5-4 and TRBJ1-1, with D uncertain. Germline assignment: CDR1 SGHNT and CDR2 YYREEE (reference sequence). The V gene lost 4 bases and the J gene lost 0 bases, with 7 bases spanning the gap. There are 13 residues in the CDR3. The CDR3 sequence is CASSPGLNTEAFF. The CDR3 region has the DNA TGTGCCAGCAGCCCAGGATTGAACACTGAAGCTTTCTTT.

This clone is judged large. The chain carries TRBV28 and TRBJ2-1; 9 nucleotides match TRBD1. CDR3 size: 14 residues. Germline assignment: CDR1 MDHEN and CDR2 SYDVKM. Trimming removed 3 bases from V and 8 bases from J; junction bases left unmatched: 5. The CDR3 DNA reads TGTGCCAGCAGTTTTACAGGGGGCAGGGATGAGCAGTTCTTC. As protein: CASSFTGGRDEQFF.

The table lists this clone with a few counts. The CDR3 region has the DNA TGTGCCTGGAGCCAAGGGGCGACAGGGACCGGGGAGCTGTTTTTT. It encodes CAWSQGATGTGELFF. The chain combines TRBV30 with TRBJ2-2; 7 nucleotides agree with TRBD1. V trimming: 3 bases; J trimming: 5 bases; junction bases outside the gene matches: 9. This CDR3 contains 15 residues. Germline V lookup: CDR1 GTSNPN, CDR2 SVGIG (reference sequence).

This rearrangement joins TRBV4-1 to TRBJ1-5; 7 bases match TRBD1. Germline V CDR1 and CDR2: MGHRA, YSYEKL. This CDR3 region has 15 residues. Trimming removed 7 bases from V and 0 bases from J; junction bases left unmatched: 6. The CDR3 reads CASNPGQNSNQPQHF. The DNA for the CDR3 is TGCGCCAGCAATCCGGGACAGAATAGCAATCAGCCCCAGCATTTT.

The V gene is TRBV6-5, the J gene TRBJ2-3; either TRBD1 or TRBD2 may fit D (5 bases each). CDR1 is MNHEY, CDR2 SVGAGI, per germline. Trimming pared 6 bases from V and 2 bases from J, leaving 15 bases between. The length of the CDR3 is 15 residues. The CDR3, as DNA: TGTGCCAGCAGAACGGGACGTTACCCCACAGATACGCAGTATTTT. Its protein product is CASRTGRYPTDTQYF.

V and J are TRBV10-3 and TRBJ1-5; the match to TRBD1 covers 10 bases. The CDR3 covers 16 residues. Germline assignment: CDR1 ENHRY and CDR2 SYGVKD. Trimming cost V 6 bases and J 6 bases; bases outside gene matches: 11. The CDR3 DNA sequence: TGTGCCATCAGGTCGGGGGACAGGGGATACGGTCAGCCCCAGCATTTT. It translates to CAIRSGDRGYGQPQHF.

The gene calls are TRBV5-1 and TRBJ2-7, with 11 bases fitting TRBD2. Per the germline V gene, CDR1 is SGHRS and CDR2 is YFSETQ. V was clipped by 4 bases and J by 5 bases; unmatched bases: 8. The CDR3 totals 15 residues. CDR3 amino acids: CASSDPGLAVDEQYF. The CDR3, as DNA: TGCGCCAGCAGCGATCCGGGACTAGCGGTTGACGAGCAGTACTTC.

The chain uses TRBV20-1 and TRBJ1-2; D unresolved. Germline CDR1 is DFQATT and CDR2 is SNEGSKA (reference sequence). Between the trimmed V and J ends, which lost 7 bases and 8 bases, there was a span of 11 bases. This CDR3 is 10 amino acids long. The CDR3 reads CSGLGLGYTF. CDR3 coding DNA: TGCAGTGGTCTAGGGTTAGGCTACACCTTC.

This clone was counted a few times. The chain combines TRBV7-2 with TRBJ2-3, with TRBD2 identical over 12 bases. CDR1 is SGHTA and CDR2 is FQGNSA in the germline V gene. V gave up 1 base and J gave up 12 bases; unmatched junction bases: 11. CDR3 length equals 16 residues. The CDR3 DNA reads as TGTGCCAGCAGCTTAGGCGGGCTAGCGGGGGGGACTACACAGTATTTT. Protein: CASSLGGLAGGTTQYF.

Concerning this clone: Mismatch with germline at one junction end may stem from a read error. The chain uses TRBV10-3 and TRBJ2-7; D is perhaps TRBD1 (6 bases). Germline CDR1 and CDR2: ENHRY and SYGVKD. The CDR3 totals 16 residues. In DNA, the CDR3 is TGTGCCATCAGTGGAACGTCGACAGGAGAGACGTACGCGCAGTACTTC. It specifies CAISGTSTGETYAQYF.

The sample holds a few counts of this clone. V is TRBV5-1 and J is TRBJ2-5, with D perhaps matching TRBD1 or TRBD2 (5 bases each). V lost 3 bases and J 5 bases, leaving 14 bases between the germline ends. CDR3 length equals 14 residues. CDR1 is SGHRS, CDR2 YFSETQ, per germline. CDR3 sequence (DNA): TGCGCCAGCAGCTCATCGGGGACGTCGGAGACCCAGTACTTC. It specifies CASSSSGTSETQYF.

CDR3: CASSETGGGNSPLHF. In DNA form, the CDR3 reads TGTGCCAGCAGTGAGACAGGGGGTGGCAATTCACCCCTCCACTTT. V is TRBV27 and J is TRBJ1-6; 9 bases are a match to TRBD1. CDR3 size: 15 residues. From germline, CDR1 is MNHEY and CDR2 SMNVEV (reference sequence). V lost 5 bases to trimming and J lost 7 bases; unmatched junction nucleotides: 6.